The rows below give T cell receptor beta chains drawn from one sample of a study of cytomegalovirus exposure and HLA in healthy donors. The data were produced by immunoSEQ multiplex PCR, yet TCRdb's version contains in-frame clones alone and is incomplete. Of over 100,000 clones listed, around two thirds were seen once; the top ten hold 6.5% to 9.5%. The material sequenced was PBMCs. These receptors all come from a woman aged 35 to 49 in good health and CMV-seropositive. The CDR3 runs from the conserved cysteine through the conserved F or W. D genes are given only for firm matches. Only some rows state a clone size, as once, few, many or a class for expanded clones.

-,TRBJ2-7,TRBV19,-,TGTGCCAGTAGACCCGGGACTTGGGGTGGGGAGCAGTACTTC,CASRPGTWGGEQYF
-,TRBJ2-2,TRBV6-5,-,TGTGCCAGCAGTCAAGGGGCGGGGTGGACCGGGGAGCTGTTTTTT,CASSQGAGWTGELFF
-,TRBJ1-2,TRBV2,-,TGTGCCAGCAGTGAGAGGGGGAACTATGGCTACACCTTC,CASSERGNYGYTF
-,TRBJ2-5,TRBV7-9,-,TGTGCCATCCCTTATTCGGAGGAGACCCAGTACTTC,CAIPYSEETQYF
TRBD1,TRBJ1-2,TRBV27,-,TGTGCCAGTTCCCTGGGACAGGGGGCGTATGGCTACACCTTC,CASSLGQGAYGYTF
-,TRBJ2-5,TRBV19,-,TGTGCCAGTAGTATCCAAGCGACTACCTACCAAGAGACCCAGTACTTC,CASSIQATTYQETQYF
TRBD1,TRBJ2-2,TRBV6-4,once,TGTGCCAGCAGTGAACAGGGGTTGGCCGGGGAGCTGTTTTTT,CASSEQGLAGELFF
TRBD1,TRBJ1-2,TRBV5-4,-,TGTGCCAGCAGCTTACAGGGGAGCGACTATGGCTACCCCTTC,CASSLQGSDYGYPF
TRBD1,TRBJ2-5,TRBV5-1,-,TGCGCCAGCAGCCAGGGGGCGGGCGAGACCCAGTACTTC,CASSQGAGETQYF
-,TRBJ1-2,TRBV5-1,-,TGCGCCAGCAGCTTGGAGCAGGGCGCGAGCTACACCTTC,CASSLEQGASYTF
-,TRBJ1-4,TRBV14,-,TGTGCCAGCAGCCAAGCGACGGGGATAAAACTGTTTTTT,CASSQATGIKLFF
TRBD1,TRBJ1-2,TRBV11-2,-,TGTGCCAGCAGCTTGGACAGGACGACTAACTATGGCTACACCTTC,CASSLDRTTNYGYTF
-,TRBJ1-1,TRBV11-3,-,TGTGCCAGCAGAGACACAGGGAAAGCTGAAGCTTTCTTT,CASRDTGKAEAFF
-,TRBJ2-5,TRBV7-2,few,TGTGCCAGCAGCCCACGGGGGGAGACCCAGTACTTC,CASSPRGETQYF
-,TRBJ2-3,TRBV6-5,-,TGTGCCAGCAGTTACGGGGCAGCATCCGCAGATACGCAGTATTTT,CASSYGAASADTQYF
TRBD2,TRBJ2-2,TRBV30,-,TGTGCCGGAACTCTAGCGGGAGGGCCAGGCAGGGAGCTGTTTTTT,CAGTLAGGPGRELFF
TRBD2,TRBJ2-5,TRBV7-2,few,TGTGCCAGCAGTACACGAAGTCCGGGACTAGCGGCCAGGGGGGAGACCCAGTACTTC,CASSTRSPGLAARGETQYF
TRBD2,TRBJ2-1,TRBV12-5,few,TGTGCTAGTGGTTTTAGTAGCGGGAGGGCCAATGAGCAGTTCTTC,CASGFSSGRANEQFF
TRBD1,TRBJ2-2,TRBV14,few,TGTGCCAGCAGCCCGGGACAGGGATTTCCCGGGGAGCTGTTTTTT,CASSPGQGFPGELFF
-,TRBJ1-2,TRBV6-6,-,TGTGCCAGCAGTTCATACTCCGGGATCTGGGTCAATACCTTC,CASSSYSGIWVNTF
TRBD2,TRBJ2-3,TRBV2,-,TGTGCCAGCAGTGAAACGGGACTAGCGGGGGGGGGTCACACAGATACGCAGTATTTT,CASSETGLAGGGHTDTQYF
TRBD1,TRBJ1-2,TRBV5-1,few,TGCGCCAGCAGTCTCGGGCAGGGGGCAGGTGGCTACACCTTC,CASSLGQGAGGYTF
TRBD1,TRBJ1-5,TRBV5-6,-,TGTGCCAGCAGCTCGGGGACAGGAAGCAATCAGCCCCAGCATTTT,CASSSGTGSNQPQHF
-,TRBJ2-7,TRBV19,-,TGTGCCAGTAGTATGGCGGGGCCCTACGAGCAGTACTTC,CASSMAGPYEQYF
-,TRBJ2-1,TRBV18,-,TGTGCCAGCTCACTGATGACAGGAGACAATGAGCAGTTCTTC,CASSLMTGDNEQFF
-,TRBJ1-2,TRBV10-3,few,TGTGCCATCAGTGGCACTGGGGAGGCGAGTGGCTACACCTTC,CAISGTGEASGYTF
TRBD1,TRBJ1-1,TRBV19,-,TGTGCCAGTAGTAAAACAGGGGTTGAGGCTTTCTTT,CASSKTGVEAFF
TRBD2,TRBJ2-3,TRBV13,-,TGTGCCAGCAGCTCCCTAGCGGGGGGGAGGAACGAAATGCGCACAGATACGCAGTATTTT,CASSSLAGGRNEMRTDTQYF
TRBD2,TRBJ2-7,TRBV6-5,-,TGTGCCAGCAGGACCCCGGGAGGTAACTACGAGCAGTACTTC,CASRTPGGNYEQYF
-,TRBJ2-2,TRBV5-4,-,TGTGCCAGCAGCTTGGCGGCAGCGACCCCTCGCACCGGGGAGCTGTTTTTT,CASSLAAATPRTGELFF
TRBD1,TRBJ1-1,TRBV7-8,-,TGTGCCAGCAGCTTAGAAGGGGGCGCCCAGCCTGAAGCTTTCTTT,CASSLEGGAQPEAFF
TRBD2,TRBJ2-1,TRBV29-1,few,TGCAGCGCTGGACTAGCGGGGCCCAATGAGCAGTTCTTC,CSAGLAGPNEQFF
TRBD1,TRBJ1-5,TRBV7-9,-,TGTGCCAGCAGCTTAGAGACTGGACAGGGGAATCAGCCCCAGCATTTT,CASSLETGQGNQPQHF
-,TRBJ2-1,TRBV9,-,TGTGCCAGCAGCGTAGATGGCCACTCCTACAATGAGCAGTTCTTC,CASSVDGHSYNEQFF
-,TRBJ2-7,TRBV7-2,-,TGTGCCAGCAACGGACAGTCTGGAGAGCAGTACTTC,CASNGQSGEQYF
TRBD1,TRBJ2-3,TRBV5-1,-,TGCGCCAGCAGACCTCACCGGGACAGGGTTTCGGATACGCAGTATTTT,CASRPHRDRVSDTQYF
TRBD2,TRBJ2-3,TRBV25-1,few,TGTGCCAGCAGTGAAGAAGCGGGAGGGCCAGATACGCAGTATTTT,CASSEEAGGPDTQYF
-,TRBJ2-5,TRBV19,-,TGTGCCAGTAGTATCGGTGGAAGGGGAGAGACCCAGTACTTC,CASSIGGRGETQYF
-,TRBJ2-7,TRBV15,few,TGTGCCACCAGCAGCCCAGGGTGCTCTCAGTACTTC,CATSSPGCSQYF
TRBD2,TRBJ2-2,TRBV7-6,once,TGTGCCAGCAGGGGTCCTCGTGCTAGCGGGGGGGTAAACACCGGGGAGCTGTTTTTT,CASRGPRASGGVNTGELFF
-,TRBJ1-2,TRBV19,few,TGTGCCAGTAGTATTACGACCGGGACTTTTGGCTACACCTTC,CASSITTGTFGYTF
TRBD2,TRBJ2-7,TRBV28,-,TGTGCCAGCAGTTCCCTGCCCCCTAGCGGCGGAAGAAACGAGCAGTACTTC,CASSSLPPSGGRNEQYF